This TCR beta chain was documented in a study of T cell changes during pregnancy in multiple sclerosis. TCRdb's table, derived via immunoSEQ multiplex PCR, lists solely in-frame clones and lacks some. The repertoire consists of more than 55,000 clones, with about 89% occurring once and the leading ten covering under 1.5%. Trimming took 3 bases from V and 1 from J, leaving 10 bases between them. CDR1 SGHRS and CDR2 YFSETQ come from the germline V gene. CDR3 length: 14 amino acids. The TCR was taken from a female donor with multiple sclerosis, enrolled in a pregnancy study. The V and J genes are TRBV5-1 and TRBJ1-1; maybe TRBD1 (6 bases). Material: peripheral blood, obtained in the second trimester of pregnancy. This CDR3 is CASSWMTGNTEAFF. The CDR3 DNA reads TGCGCCAGCAGCTGGATGACAGGGAACACTGAAGCTTTCTTT.